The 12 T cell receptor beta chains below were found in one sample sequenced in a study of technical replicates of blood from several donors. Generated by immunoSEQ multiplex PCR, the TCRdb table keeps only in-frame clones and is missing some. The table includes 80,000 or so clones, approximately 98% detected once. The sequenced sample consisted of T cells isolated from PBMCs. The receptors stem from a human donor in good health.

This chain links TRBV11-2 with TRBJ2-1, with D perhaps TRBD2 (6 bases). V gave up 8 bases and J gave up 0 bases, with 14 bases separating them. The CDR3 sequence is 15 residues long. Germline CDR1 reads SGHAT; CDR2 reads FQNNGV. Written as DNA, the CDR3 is TGTGCCAGCGGAGCGGGTCCTAACTCCTACAATGAGCAGTTCTTC. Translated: CASGAGPNSYNEQFF.

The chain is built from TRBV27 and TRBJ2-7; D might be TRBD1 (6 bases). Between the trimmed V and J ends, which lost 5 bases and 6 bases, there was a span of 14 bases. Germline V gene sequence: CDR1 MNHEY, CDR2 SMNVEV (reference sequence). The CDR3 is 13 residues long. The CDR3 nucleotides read TGTGCCAGCAGTCCCCGGACAGTCGGCGAGCAGTACTTC. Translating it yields CASSPRTVGEQYF.

In DNA form, the CDR3 reads TGCGCCAGCAGCTACGACAGGGGGTCTAACGAGCAGTACTTC. Protein product: CASSYDRGSNEQYF. This chain links TRBV5-1 with TRBJ2-7; TRBD1 aligns across 9 bases. V lost 3 bases, J lost 5 bases, and 6 bases stayed unmatched. Germline lookup yields CDR1 SGHRS and CDR2 YFSETQ. The CDR3 length is 14 residues.

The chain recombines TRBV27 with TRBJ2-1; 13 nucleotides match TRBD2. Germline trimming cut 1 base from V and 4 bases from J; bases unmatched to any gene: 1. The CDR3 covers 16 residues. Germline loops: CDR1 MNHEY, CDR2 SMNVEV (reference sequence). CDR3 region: CASSLLGLAGYNEQFF. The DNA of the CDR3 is TGTGCCAGCAGTTTATTGGGACTAGCGGGATACAATGAGCAGTTCTTC.

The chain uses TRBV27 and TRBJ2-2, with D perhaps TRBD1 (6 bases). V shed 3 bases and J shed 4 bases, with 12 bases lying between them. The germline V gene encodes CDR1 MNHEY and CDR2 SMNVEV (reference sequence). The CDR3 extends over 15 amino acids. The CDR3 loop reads CASSLGQYFTGELFF. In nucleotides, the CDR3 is TGTGCCAGCAGTTTGGGACAATACTTCACCGGGGAGCTGTTTTTT.

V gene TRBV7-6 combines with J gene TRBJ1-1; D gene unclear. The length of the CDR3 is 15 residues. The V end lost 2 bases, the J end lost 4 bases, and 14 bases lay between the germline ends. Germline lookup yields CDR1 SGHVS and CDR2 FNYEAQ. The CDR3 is CASSLSPVIGTEAFF. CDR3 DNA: TGTGCCAGCAGCTTATCCCCTGTTATCGGCACTGAAGCTTTCTTT.

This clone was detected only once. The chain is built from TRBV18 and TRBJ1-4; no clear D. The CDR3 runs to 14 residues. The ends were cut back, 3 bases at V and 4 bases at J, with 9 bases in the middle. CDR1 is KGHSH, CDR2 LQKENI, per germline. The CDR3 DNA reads TGTGCCAGCTCACCTTCTGAGATTAATGAAAAACTGTTTTTT. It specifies CASSPSEINEKLFF. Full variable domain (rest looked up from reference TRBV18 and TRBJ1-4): NAGVMQNPRHLVRRRGQEARLRCSPMKGHSHVYWYRQLPEEGLKFMVYLQKENIIDESGMPKERFSAEFPKEGPSILRIQQVVRGDSAAYFCASSPSEINEKLFFGSGTQLSVL.

DNA for the CDR3: TGTGCCAGCCTGGCGGGGCCCCGGGGCACCTCCTACGAGCAGTACTTC. Translated, it gives CASLAGPRGTSYEQYF. V gene TRBV28 combines with J gene TRBJ2-7, with TRBD2 as a possible D gene (6 bases). Germline-derived CDR1 and CDR2 are MDHEN and SYDVKM. V lost 8 bases and J 0 bases, leaving 20 bases between the germline ends. The CDR3 covers 16 residues.

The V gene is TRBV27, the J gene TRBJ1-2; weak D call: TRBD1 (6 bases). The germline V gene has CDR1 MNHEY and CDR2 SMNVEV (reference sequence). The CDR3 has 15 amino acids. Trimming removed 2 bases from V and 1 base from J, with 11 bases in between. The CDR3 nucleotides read TGTGCCAGCAGTTTAGAGTGGGGGCATAACTATGGCTACACCTTC. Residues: CASSLEWGHNYGYTF.

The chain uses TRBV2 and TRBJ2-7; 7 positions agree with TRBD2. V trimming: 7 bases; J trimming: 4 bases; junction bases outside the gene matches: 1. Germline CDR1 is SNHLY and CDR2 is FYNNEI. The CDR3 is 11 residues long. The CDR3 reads CASKLAYEQYF. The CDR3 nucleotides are TGTGCCAGCAAACTAGCGTACGAGCAGTACTTC.

The CDR3 region is CASSLGGGYHEQYF. The CDR3 DNA reads TGTGCCAGCAGCTTGGGGGGAGGGTATCACGAGCAGTACTTC. The J gene is TRBJ2-7, the V gene TRBV5-6, with 7 positions matching TRBD2. The CDR3 is made up of 14 amino acids. With 0 bases clipped from V and 5 bases from J, the junction kept 5 bases outside the gene matches. Germline V gene lookup returns CDR1 SGHDT and CDR2 YYEEEE.

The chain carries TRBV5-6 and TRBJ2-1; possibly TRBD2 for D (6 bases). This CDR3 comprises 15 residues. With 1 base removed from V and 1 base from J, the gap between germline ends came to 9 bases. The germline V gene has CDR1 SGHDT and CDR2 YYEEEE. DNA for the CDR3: TGTGCCAGCAGCTTGCTGCTAGCGTCCTACAATGAGCAGTTCTTC. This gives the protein CASSLLLASYNEQFF. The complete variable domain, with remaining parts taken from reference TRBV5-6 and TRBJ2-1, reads DAGVTQSPTHLIKTRGQQVTLRCSPKSGHDTVSWYQQALGQGPQFIFQYYEEEERQRGNFPDRFSGHQFPNYSSELNVNALLLGDSALYLCASSLLLASYNEQFFGPGTRLTVL.